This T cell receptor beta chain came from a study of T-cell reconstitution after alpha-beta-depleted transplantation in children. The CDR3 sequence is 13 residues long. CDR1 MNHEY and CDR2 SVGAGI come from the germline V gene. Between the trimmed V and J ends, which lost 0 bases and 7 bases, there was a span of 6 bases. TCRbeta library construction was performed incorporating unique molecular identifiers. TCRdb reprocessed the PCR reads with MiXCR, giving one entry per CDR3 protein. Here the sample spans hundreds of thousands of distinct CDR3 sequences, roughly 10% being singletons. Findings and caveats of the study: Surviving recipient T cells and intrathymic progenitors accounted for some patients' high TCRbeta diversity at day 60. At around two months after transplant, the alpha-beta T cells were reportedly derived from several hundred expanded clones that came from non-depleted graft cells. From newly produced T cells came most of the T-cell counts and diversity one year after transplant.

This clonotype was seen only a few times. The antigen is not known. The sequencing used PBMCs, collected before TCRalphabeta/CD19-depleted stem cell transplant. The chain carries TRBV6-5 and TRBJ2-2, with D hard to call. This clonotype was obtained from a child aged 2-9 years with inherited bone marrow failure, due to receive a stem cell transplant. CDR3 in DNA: TGTGCCAGCAGTTACTCGGAAGGCGGGGAGCTGTTTTTT. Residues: CASSYSEGGELFF.